Below are 9 T cell receptor beta chains sequenced from a single sample in a study of blood T cell repertoires in COVID-19. The assay was immunoSEQ multiplex PCR, and TCRdb's table has in-frame clones only and misses some. The sample lists a few hundred thousand clones, around nine tenths seen once, with 11% in the top ten. Sequencing input: peripheral blood. These receptor sequences come from a young woman with COVID-19, enrolled during active disease.

V gene TRBV2 combines with J gene TRBJ1-4, with D hard to call. V lost 5 bases and J 8 bases, leaving 12 bases between the germline ends. The CDR3 is 13 amino acids. Germline CDR1 SNHLY, CDR2 FYNNEI. The CDR3 bases are TGTGCCAGCAGTTCCAGCCTACAGGAAAAACTGTTTTTT. Its translation: CASSSSLQEKLFF.

The chain uses TRBV7-8 and TRBJ1-5; the D is unclear. Germline V gene lookup returns CDR1 SGHVS and CDR2 FQNEAQ. The CDR3 runs to 15 residues. Deletions cut 3 bases from V and 3 bases from J, with 12 bases between. The CDR3 loop reads CASSFDRVPNQPQHF. For the CDR3, the DNA is TGTGCCAGCAGCTTTGACCGGGTCCCCAATCAGCCCCAGCATTTT.

The chain is built from TRBV28 and TRBJ2-1, with 14 bases identical to TRBD2. Trimming removed 4 bases from V and 8 bases from J; junction bases left unmatched: 4. Germline V CDR1 and CDR2: MDHEN, SYDVKM. CDR3 length: 15 amino acids. The CDR3 sequence: CASSSTSGGAYEQFF. Written as DNA, the CDR3 is TGTGCCAGCAGTTCGACTAGCGGGGGGGCGTATGAGCAGTTCTTC.

In its sample, this clone was seen once. The J gene is TRBJ2-7, the V gene TRBV4-1; D is unresolved. V lost 4 bases to trimming and J lost 0 bases, with 16 bases between them. Per the germline V gene, CDR1 is MGHRA and CDR2 is YSYEKL. This CDR3 contains 16 residues. The CDR3 loop reads CASSRQESQSSYEQYF. CDR3 nucleotide sequence: TGCGCCAGCAGCCGTCAAGAGAGCCAAAGCTCCTACGAGCAGTACTTC.

This clone was counted only a few times. V gene TRBV5-6 combines with J gene TRBJ1-4, with a weak D call TRBD1 (5 bases). Germline CDR1 and CDR2: SGHDT and YYEEEE. There are 13 residues in the CDR3. The V end was cut by 0 bases, the J end by 11 bases, with 11 bases between. The CDR3 sequence is CASSLGAGPKLFF. In DNA, the CDR3 is TGTGCCAGCAGCTTGGGGGCAGGGCCTAAACTGTTTTTT.

V is TRBV6-1 and J is TRBJ2-1; 7 bases align to TRBD1. Germline trimming cut 0 bases from V and 9 bases from J; bases unmatched to any gene: 5. The length of the CDR3 is 14 residues. The germline gives CDR1 MNHNS, CDR2 SASEGT. The CDR3, as DNA: TGTGCCAGCAGTGAAGCGAGGGGGCACGGTGAGCAGTTCTTC. Its translation is CASSEARGHGEQFF.

This clone was counted between two and nine times. CDR3 sequence reads: CASSPSREAYRELFF. The CDR3 nucleotides read TGTGCCAGCTCACCATCCCGGGAAGCCTACCGGGAGCTGTTTTTT. This chain links TRBV18 with TRBJ2-2, with a tentative D call TRBD2 (5 bases). CDR3 length: 15 amino acids. The V end was cut by 2 bases, the J end by 9 bases, with 16 bases between. CDR1 KGHSH and CDR2 LQKENI come from the germline V gene.

This clone was observed at least ten times. This chain connects TRBV3-1 (or the pseudogene TRBV3-2) to TRBJ1-1, with TRBD1 matching 9 bases. Germline trimming cut 4 bases from V and 0 bases from J; bases unmatched to any gene: 6. Germline V gives CDR1 LGHDT, CDR2 YNNKEL (reference sequence). The CDR3 totals 16 residues. CDR3 DNA sequence: TGTGCCAGCAGCCCGGGACAGGGCAGTCTGAACACTGAAGCTTTCTTT. Protein product: CASSPGQGSLNTEAFF.

This sequence joins TRBV27 and TRBJ2-3; tentatively, D is TRBD1 (6 bases). In germline, CDR1 is MNHEY, CDR2 SMNVEV (reference sequence). The CDR3 is 16 amino acids. Trimming shortened V by 5 bases and J by 2 bases, and 17 bases separated the two germline ends. The CDR3 region has the DNA TGTGCCAGCAGTACGATAGACAGGACCATCACAGATACGCAGTATTTT. Its translation: CASSTIDRTITDTQYF.